This T cell receptor (beta chain) was sequenced for a study of monozygotic twins with inflammatory bowel disease. Germline V gene data show CDR1 as DFQATT and CDR2 as SNEGSKA (reference sequence). This CDR3 comprises 15 residues. The study's findings and limits: Twins with IBD were found to have lower TCRbeta diversity (inverse Simpson) than healthy co-twins. The data offered no way to tell different T cell subtypes apart.

TCRalpha along with TCRbeta cDNA was subjected to two nested PCRs lasting about 16 and 10 cycles. With the 5' RACE reads reprocessed, TCRdb shows one record per CDR3 protein and no DNA. The sample has about 110,000 distinct CDR3 sequences. Whole blood, unsorted for T cells, was the source of total RNA. With regard to this clonotype: Its antigen is unknown.

This chain joins TRBV20-1 and TRBJ2-6; absent DNA, TCRdb's TRBD1 call cannot be checked. Sequences were obtained from blood. The TCR sequence derives from a human donor with ulcerative colitis or Crohn's disease, or a healthy co-twin of an affected twin (not recorded which). The CDR3 here is CSATPLGGGANVLTF.